One sample yielded the 21 T cell receptor beta chains listed below, sequenced in a study of cytomegalovirus exposure and HLA in healthy donors. Method: immunoSEQ multiplex PCR; TCRdb's copy keeps in-frame clones and lacks some. Found here are about 120,000 clones, about 85% of them singletons; the top ten hold 2% to 2.5%. Sequenced material: PBMCs. Receptors were obtained from a woman in her 30s in good health and CMV-seronegative.

A single count supports this clone. This chain uses TRBV19 with TRBJ1-5; the D gene is possibly TRBD1 (5 bases). This CDR3 region has 16 residues. In germline, CDR1 is LNHDA, CDR2 SQIVND (reference sequence). Deletions cut 7 bases from V and 0 bases from J, with 16 bases between. The CDR3 reads CASNKQGSPSNQPQHF. In nucleotides, the CDR3 is TGTGCCAGTAATAAGCAGGGTAGTCCTAGCAATCAGCCCCAGCATTTT.

In DNA form, the CDR3 reads TGTGCCAGCAGCCCCCCTAGGGGAGGTAGCGGGGGTACAGATACGCAGTATTTT. It translates to CASSPPRGGSGGTDTQYF. The V and J genes are TRBV5-4 and TRBJ2-3, with TRBD2 matching 9 bases. This CDR3 comprises 18 residues. The V gene end was trimmed by 4 bases and the J gene end by 3 bases; junction bases not matched to a gene: 15. Germline loops: CDR1 SGHNT, CDR2 YYREEE (reference sequence).

The chain combines TRBV6-1 with TRBJ2-1; D is unclear. The CDR3 loop spans 14 amino acids. The V gene lost 7 bases and the J gene lost 0 bases, with 10 bases spanning the gap. Germline-derived CDR1 and CDR2 are MNHNS and SASEGT. This chain's CDR3 is CASIDLSSYNEQFF. The CDR3 DNA reads TGTGCCAGCATAGATTTGAGCTCCTACAATGAGCAGTTCTTC.

This chain joins TRBV19 and TRBJ2-3; 7 bases map to TRBD1. The ends lost 6 bases at V and 2 bases at J; junction bases unmatched: 8. The CDR3 consists of 15 residues. CDR1 is LNHDA, CDR2 SQIVND, per germline (reference sequence). The CDR3 reads CASRPLGGSTDTQYF. CDR3 DNA sequence: TGTGCCAGTAGGCCCCTAGGGGGCTCCACAGATACGCAGTATTTT.

This chain connects TRBV2 to TRBJ2-5; 13 bases match TRBD2. This CDR3 is built from 14 residues. Per germline, CDR1 SNHLY and CDR2 FYNNEI. V dropped 6 bases and J dropped 5; count of bases not matched to a gene: 3. CDR3 loop: CASSATSGGETQYF. The CDR3 DNA follows: TGTGCCAGCAGCGCGACTAGCGGGGGGGAGACCCAGTACTTC.

The rearrangement links TRBV4-2 to TRBJ2-7; unclear D gene. Germline V gene sequence: CDR1 LGHNA, CDR2 YNFKEQ. The CDR3 length is 15 residues. With 5 bases removed from V and 0 bases from J, the gap between germline ends came to 14 bases. The chain's CDR3 is CASSSGPGNSYEQYF. The CDR3 nucleotides read TGTGCCAGCAGCAGTGGCCCAGGTAACTCCTACGAGCAGTACTTC.

The V and J genes are TRBV5-1 and TRBJ1-2; D might be TRBD1 (5 bases). The CDR3 length is 14 residues. Trimming removed 4 bases at V and 2 bases at J, with 12 bases between. The germline gives CDR1 SGHRS, CDR2 YFSETQ. The CDR3 DNA reads as TGCGCCAGCAGCGCAACGACAGAGAACTATGGCTACACCTTC. Encoded protein: CASSATTENYGYTF. Full variable domain (rest looked up from reference TRBV5-1 and TRBJ1-2): KAGVTQTPRYLIKTRGQQVTLSCSPISGHRSVSWYQQTPGQGLQFLFEYFSETQRNKGNFPGRFSGRQFSNSRSEMNVSTLELGDSALYLCASSATTENYGYTFGSGTRLTVV.

This sequence joins TRBV19 and TRBJ2-3, with TRBD2 identical over 10 bases. J gave up 3 bases and V 5 bases, and 5 bases lay outside the gene matches. The CDR3 spans 15 residues. Germline V CDR1 and CDR2: LNHDA, SQIVND (reference sequence). This chain's CDR3 is CASSFSGGGTDTQYF. CDR3 nucleotide sequence: TGTGCCAGTAGTTTCAGCGGGGGGGGAACAGATACGCAGTATTTT.

Only a few counts were recorded for this clone. The chain carries TRBV2 and TRBJ1-3; D call uncertain. The V gene's germline CDR1 is SNHLY and CDR2 FYNNEI. The CDR3 length is 11 residues. With 8 bases removed from V and 4 bases from J, the gap between germline ends came to 6 bases. The CDR3 DNA reads TGTGCCAGCCTAGTGGGAAACACCATATATTTT. Protein product: CASLVGNTIYF.

Of note for this clone: Different DNA sequences within this sample yield the same CDR3. The chain is built from TRBV5-1 and TRBJ2-7; TRBD1 is a possible D gene (6 bases). CDR1 is SGHRS, CDR2 YFSETQ, per germline. The length of the CDR3 is 12 residues. V lost 5 bases and J 6 bases, leaving 12 bases between the germline ends. In DNA, the CDR3 is TGCGCCAGCAGTTCGACAGGTCCCGAGCAGTACTTC. It specifies CASSSTGPEQYF.

This clone was recorded only once. Here the CDR3 DNA reads TGTGCCACCAGCAGAGAGGGGGGGCAGCCCCAGCATTTT. Translation: CATSREGGQPQHF. This sequence joins TRBV15 and TRBJ1-5, with a tentative D call TRBD1 (5 bases). The V end was cut by 0 bases, the J end by 7 bases, with 7 bases between. The CDR3 is 13 residues long. CDR1 and CDR2 (germline): LNHNV, YYDKDF (reference sequence). Full variable domain (outside the CDR3, taken from reference TRBV15 and TRBJ1-5): DAMVIQNPRYQVTQFGKPVTLSCSQTLNHNVMYWYQQKSSQAPKLLFHYYDKDFNNEADTPDNFQSRRPNTSFCFLDIRSPGLGDTAMYLCATSREGGQPQHFGDGTRLSIL.

J is TRBJ1-2 and V is TRBV5-1; tentative D call: TRBD1 (6 bases). The CDR3 length is 16 residues. Germline V gives CDR1 SGHRS, CDR2 YFSETQ. V lost 5 bases to trimming and J lost 5 bases, with 22 bases between them. CDR3 protein: CASSIGGLSSHYGYTF. CDR3 coding DNA: TGCGCCAGCAGTATCGGGGGGCTGAGTTCCCATTATGGCTACACCTTC.

The chain couples TRBV11-2 to TRBJ2-2; D perhaps matches TRBD1 (6 bases). The CDR3 sequence is 16 residues long. Looked up from germline, CDR1 is SGHAT and CDR2 is FQNNGV. V lost 5 bases and J 1 base, leaving 14 bases between the germline ends. The CDR3 loop is CASSPPGHLNTGELFF. The DNA of the CDR3 is TGTGCCAGCAGCCCCCCGGGACATCTGAACACCGGGGAGCTGTTTTTT.

The chain employs TRBV9 and TRBJ2-7, with D possibly matching TRBD1 (5 bases). V lost 0 bases, J lost 3 bases, and 10 bases lay in between. Germline V gene data show CDR1 as SGDLS and CDR2 as YYNGEE. This CDR3 region has 14 residues. CDR3 nucleotide sequence: TGTGCCAGCAGCGTAGGGGAAAGGGGCTACGAGCAGTACTTC. It is translated as CASSVGERGYEQYF.

The rearrangement uses TRBV5-1 and TRBJ2-7; 13 nucleotides line up with TRBD2. This CDR3 comprises 13 residues. Per germline, CDR1 SGHRS and CDR2 YFSETQ. V lost 2 bases, J lost 11 bases, and 4 bases stayed unmatched. The CDR3 DNA reads TGCGCCAGCAGCTTCCAGACTAGCGGGGGGAAGTACTTC. Translation gives CASSFQTSGGKYF.

This clone was counted only a few times. The V and J genes are TRBV2 and TRBJ2-7; 8 bases fit TRBD1. The CDR3 sequence is 14 residues long. Germline CDR1 SNHLY, CDR2 FYNNEI. V lost 0 bases and J lost 7; bases outside the gene matches: 5. This CDR3 is CASSEAVRGLEQYF. CDR3 coding DNA: TGTGCCAGCAGTGAAGCAGTCAGGGGGCTTGAGCAGTACTTC.

The gene calls are TRBV12-5 and TRBJ1-2; D is perhaps TRBD1 (5 bases). The germline gives CDR1 LGHNT, CDR2 FRNRAP. The CDR3 consists of 12 residues. Trimming shortened V by 7 bases and J by 7 bases, and 13 bases separated the two germline ends. CDR3 sequence (DNA): TGTGCTAGTGCCACGGGACTCGGTGGCTACACCTTC. It codes for CASATGLGGYTF.

The chain carries TRBV4-1 and TRBJ1-2, with no clear D. The CDR3 totals 13 residues. The ends were cut back, 0 bases at V and 1 base at J, with 3 bases in the middle. Germline values: CDR1 MGHRA, CDR2 YSYEKL. The CDR3 DNA reads as TGCGCCAGCAGCCAAGACAGTAACTATGGCTACACCTTC. Residues: CASSQDSNYGYTF.

V usage is TRBV2 and J usage is TRBJ1-5; 7 nucleotides align to TRBD1. The CDR3 totals 14 residues. Germline values: CDR1 SNHLY, CDR2 FYNNEI. J lost 3 bases, V lost 7 bases, and 6 bases had no gene match. The DNA of the CDR3 is TGTGCCAGCAAGGGACAGACGTCCAATCAGCCCCAGCATTTT. Its translation: CASKGQTSNQPQHF.

The J gene is TRBJ2-7, the V gene TRBV5-5, with D possibly TRBD2 on 5 matching bases. The V end was cut by 3 bases, the J end by 7 bases, with 14 bases between. The CDR3 spans 13 residues. Germline values: CDR1 SGHKS, CDR2 YYEKEE (reference sequence). The CDR3 loop is CASSYSTGGEQYF. The DNA for the CDR3 is TGTGCCAGCAGCTACAGCACTGGAGGTGAGCAGTACTTC.

This clone was observed once. V and J are TRBV6-5 and TRBJ2-7; D ambiguous. CDR1 and CDR2 from the germline V gene are MNHEY and SVGAGI. This CDR3 has 15 amino acids. V lost 0 bases, J lost 4 bases, and 13 bases lay in between. The CDR3 DNA reads TGTGCCAGCAGTTACTCGGCTAGGCCGGGTTACGAGCAGTACTTC. This encodes CASSYSARPGYEQYF.